The clone carrying this TCR beta chain has a count of ten or more. What it recognizes is unknown. The sample is drawn from a study of human T cells and chemical hapten exposure. Study-wide background: Patients' scalps got diphenylcyclopropenone weekly throughout the approximately 23-week study. The study, taken as a whole, reports: Expanded TCRs made up significantly more big CDR3 similarity clusters than controls did. PT1 expanded TCR counts and patch test score were linked, and their correlation was positive.

Time point meaning: patch test 2, 6 weeks after DPC sensitization. The treatment here: therapeutic diphenylcyclopropenone sensitization with weekly scalp DPC. The template was total RNA from unfractionated whole blood. The length of the CDR3 is 14 residues. CDR1 and CDR2 (germline): KGHSH, LQKENI. The J segment lost 3 bases and the V segment lost 5 bases, leaving 6 bases of the junction unmatched. Each CDR3 protein gets one entry after TCRdb re-called the RACE reads with MiXCR. The repertoire holds tens of thousands of distinct CDR3 sequences, roughly 9% seen once, with around 14% in the top ten. V usage is TRBV18 and J usage is TRBJ1-1; 7 bases are shared with TRBD1. Sequences were derived from whole blood, sampled in connection with sensitization to the hapten diphenylcyclopropenone (DPC). This clonotype was obtained from a woman under 40 with alopecia areata. Some clones in this sample may be carry-over from other donors' samples. The CDR3 coding sequence is TGTGCCAGCTCAGCGAACACAGGGGACACTGAAGCTTTCTTT. Its translation: CASSANTGDTEAFF.